The text below deals with one T cell receptor beta chain. This sample is part of a study of T cell changes during pregnancy in multiple sclerosis. V lost 6 bases to trimming and J lost 6 bases; unmatched junction nucleotides: 14. Germline V gene lookup returns CDR1 SGDLS and CDR2 YYNGEE. The CDR3 has 16 residues. The repertoire was sequenced with immunoSEQ multiplex PCR; TCRdb's copy has only in-frame clones and lacks some. The sample lists tens of thousands of clones, about 94% seen once, with around 0.42% in the top ten. The chain couples TRBV9 to TRBJ2-1; 8 bases fit TRBD2. This TCR came from a female donor with multiple sclerosis, enrolled in a pregnancy study. Sequences were derived from CD4+ T cells from peripheral blood mononuclear cells, sampled in the second trimester of pregnancy. The DNA of the CDR3 is TGTGCCAGCAACCCCTTCGGGGGAGCGGGAGTCAATGAGCAGTTCTTC. Translated: CASNPFGGAGVNEQFF.